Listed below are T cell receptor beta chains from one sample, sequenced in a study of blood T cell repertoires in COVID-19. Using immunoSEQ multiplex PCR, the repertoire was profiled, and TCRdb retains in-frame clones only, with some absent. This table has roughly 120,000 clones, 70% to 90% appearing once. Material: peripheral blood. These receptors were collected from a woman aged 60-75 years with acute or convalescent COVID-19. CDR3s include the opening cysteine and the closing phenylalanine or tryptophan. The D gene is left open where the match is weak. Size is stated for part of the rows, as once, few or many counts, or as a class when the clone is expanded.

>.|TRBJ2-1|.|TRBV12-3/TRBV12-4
CASSFAGYNEQFF
TGTGCCAGCAGTTTCGCGGGTTACAATGAGCAGTTCTTC
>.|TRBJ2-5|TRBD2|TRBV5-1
CASRTSDAETQYF
TGCGCCAGCAGAACTAGCGACGCGGAGACCCAGTACTTC
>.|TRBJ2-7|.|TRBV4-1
CASSQGWALEQYF
TGCGCCAGCAGCCAAGGATGGGCCTTAGAGCAGTACTTC
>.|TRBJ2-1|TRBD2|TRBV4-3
CASSQEASGRGEQFF
TGCGCCAGCAGCCAAGAGGCTAGCGGGAGAGGTGAGCAGTTCTTC
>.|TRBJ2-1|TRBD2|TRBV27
CASSRAPLAGEVGEQFF
TGTGCCAGCAGTCGCGCCCCACTAGCGGGAGAGGTAGGTGAGCAGTTCTTC
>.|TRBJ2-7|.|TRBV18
CASSPGLRDEQYF
TGTGCCAGCTCACCCGGACTGCGGGACGAGCAGTACTTC
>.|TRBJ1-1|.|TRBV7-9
CASSFAAGSGTAFF
TGTGCCAGCAGCTTTGCAGCGGGTAGTGGGACCGCTTTCTTT
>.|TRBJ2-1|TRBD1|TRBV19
CASSMTGDEQFF
TGTGCCAGTAGTATGACAGGGGACGAGCAGTTCTTC
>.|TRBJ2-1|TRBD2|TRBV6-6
CASLPRGRASEQFF
TGTGCCAGCCTTCCCCGGGGGAGGGCCTCTGAGCAGTTCTTC
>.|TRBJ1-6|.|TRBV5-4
CASSFQGSYNSPLHF
TGTGCCAGCTCCTTCCAGGGTTCCTATAATTCACCCCTCCACTTT
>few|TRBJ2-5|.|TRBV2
CASSQDRETQYF
TGTGCCAGCAGTCAGGACAGAGAGACCCAGTACTTC
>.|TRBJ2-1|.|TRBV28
CATLRGLLQDEQFF
TGTGCCACCCTACGCGGGTTGCTCCAAGATGAGCAGTTCTTC
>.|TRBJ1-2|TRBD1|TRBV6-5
CASSYGRGRDGYTF
TGTGCCAGCAGTTATGGCAGGGGGCGCGATGGCTACACCTTC
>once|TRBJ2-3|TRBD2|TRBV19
CASSATSGSVSGTQYF
TGTGCCAGTAGCGCAACTAGCGGGAGTGTTTCCGGTACGCAGTATTTT
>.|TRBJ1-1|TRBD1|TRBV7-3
CASSLPGQGRFF
TGTGCCAGCAGCTTACCGGGACAGGGCCGATTCTTT
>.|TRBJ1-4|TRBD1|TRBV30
CAWSRGQGEKLFF
TGTGCCTGGAGCCGCGGACAGGGGGAAAAACTGTTTTTT
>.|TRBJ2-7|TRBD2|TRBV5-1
CASSPGWLAGGSNEQYF
TGCGCCAGCAGCCCGGGATGGCTAGCGGGGGGGTCCAACGAGCAGTACTTC
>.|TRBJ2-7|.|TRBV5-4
CASSKRSSYEQYF
TGTGCCAGCAGCAAGCGGAGCTCCTACGAGCAGTACTTC
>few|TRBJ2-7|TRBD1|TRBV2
CASNGQGPLGEQYF
TGTGCCAGCAACGGACAGGGCCCTCTGGGAGAGCAGTACTTC
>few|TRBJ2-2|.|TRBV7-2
CASSFRVGVGNTGELFF
TGTGCCAGCAGCTTCCGCGTGGGAGTGGGGAACACCGGGGAGCTGTTTTTT
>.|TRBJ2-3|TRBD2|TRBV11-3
CASSSGTSGYTDTQYF
TGTGCCAGCAGTTCCGGGACTAGCGGCTACACAGATACGCAGTATTTT
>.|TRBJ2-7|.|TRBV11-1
CASSPSPGASYEQYF
TGTGCCAGCAGCCCTTCACCTGGGGCGTCCTACGAGCAGTACTTC
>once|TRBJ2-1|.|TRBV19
CASSIDRWRSYNEQFF
TGTGCCAGTAGTATAGATCGGTGGCGGAGCTACAATGAGCAGTTCTTC
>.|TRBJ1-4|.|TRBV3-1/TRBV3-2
CASSTPSEGGEKLFF
TGTGCCAGCAGTACTCCATCCGAAGGAGGCGAAAAACTGTTTTTT
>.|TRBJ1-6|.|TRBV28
CASIGSRGHSPLHF
TGTGCCAGCATAGGATCCAGGGGACATTCACCCCTCCACTTT
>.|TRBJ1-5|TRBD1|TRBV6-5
CASRTTGTGQPQHF
TGTGCCAGCAGAACGACAGGGACGGGTCAGCCCCAGCATTTT
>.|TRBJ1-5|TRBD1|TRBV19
CASSMGQAYQPQHF
TGTGCCAGTAGTATGGGACAGGCGTATCAGCCCCAGCATTTT
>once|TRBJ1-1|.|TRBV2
CASRRQGTLSEAFF
TGTGCCAGCAGACGGCAGGGTACCCTGTCTGAAGCTTTCTTT
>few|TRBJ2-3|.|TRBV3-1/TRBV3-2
CASSQEGSGSTDTQYF
TGTGCCAGCAGCCAAGAGGGTAGCGGAAGCACAGATACGCAGTATTTT
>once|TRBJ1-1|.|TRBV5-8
CASSFQASPEAFF
TGTGCCAGCAGCTTTCAGGCGTCCCCTGAAGCTTTCTTT
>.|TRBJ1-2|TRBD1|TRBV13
CASSPGDRPLGGGYTF
TGTGCCAGCAGCCCTGGGGACAGGCCCCTAGGTGGTGGCTACACCTTC
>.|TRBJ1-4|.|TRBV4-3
CASSQFRGEKLFF
TGCGCCAGCAGCCAATTTAGGGGGGAAAAACTGTTTTTT
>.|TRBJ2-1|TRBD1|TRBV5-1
CASSAGGGDDEQFF
TGCGCCAGCAGCGCAGGGGGCGGAGACGATGAGCAGTTCTTC
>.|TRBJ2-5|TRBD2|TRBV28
CASSTRTSRVEAQYF
TGTGCCAGCAGCACCAGGACTAGTCGGGTAGAGGCCCAGTACTTC
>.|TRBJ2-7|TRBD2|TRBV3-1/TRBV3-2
CASSQDHGASGKGEQYF
TGTGCCAGCAGCCAAGATCATGGGGCTAGCGGGAAAGGCGAGCAGTACTTC
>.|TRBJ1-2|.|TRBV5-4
CASSLDSDRNYGYTF
TGTGCCAGCAGCTTAGACAGCGATAGAAACTATGGCTACACCTTC
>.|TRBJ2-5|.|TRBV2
CASTVGPGTQYF
TGTGCCAGCACGGTGGGGCCGGGGACCCAGTACTTC
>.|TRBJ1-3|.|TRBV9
CASTPGTGYSGNTIYF
TGTGCCAGCACCCCCGGGACTGGGTACTCTGGAAACACCATATATTTT
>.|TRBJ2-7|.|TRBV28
CASLRQGGYEQYF
TGTGCCAGCTTAAGACAGGGAGGCTACGAGCAGTACTTC
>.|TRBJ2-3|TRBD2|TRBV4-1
CASSQVPSGRVDTQYF
TGCGCCAGCAGCCAAGTACCTAGCGGGAGGGTAGATACGCAGTATTTT
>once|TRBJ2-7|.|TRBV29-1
CSVGGQGPREQYF
TGCAGCGTTGGTGGCCAGGGGCCTCGGGAGCAGTACTTC
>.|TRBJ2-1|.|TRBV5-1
CASSLELGREQFF
TGCGCCAGCAGCTTGGAACTGGGGCGTGAGCAGTTCTTC
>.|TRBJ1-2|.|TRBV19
CASSIARGVLPYGYTF
TGTGCCAGTAGTATAGCCAGGGGCGTACTCCCCTATGGCTACACCTTC
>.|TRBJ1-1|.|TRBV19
CASSMLPQAGTEAFF
TGTGCCAGTAGTATGCTCCCGCAGGCGGGCACTGAAGCTTTCTTT
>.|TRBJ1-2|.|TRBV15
CATSSERIGSGYTF
TGTGCCACCAGCAGCGAACGGATAGGGAGCGGCTACACCTTC
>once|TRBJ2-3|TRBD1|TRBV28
CASRISGTVGTDTQYF
TGTGCCAGCAGAATCTCCGGGACAGTGGGCACAGATACGCAGTATTTT
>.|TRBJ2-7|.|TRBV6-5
CATKIEGSASYEQYF
TGTGCCACCAAAATAGAGGGATCGGCCTCTTACGAGCAGTACTTC
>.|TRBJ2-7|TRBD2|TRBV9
CASSPGLAGYEQYF
TGTGCCAGCAGCCCTGGGCTAGCGGGCTACGAGCAGTACTTC
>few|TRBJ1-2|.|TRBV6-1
CASSESDSRGYTF
TGTGCCAGCAGTGAGTCGGACAGTAGGGGCTACACCTTC
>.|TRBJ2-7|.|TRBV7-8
CASSLVSTAYEQYF
TGTGCCAGCAGCTTAGTGTCTACCGCCTACGAGCAGTACTTC
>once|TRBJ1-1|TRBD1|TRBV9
CASSVRDRNTEAFF
TGTGCCAGCAGCGTGAGGGACAGGAACACTGAAGCTTTCTTT
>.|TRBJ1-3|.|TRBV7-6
CASSPPGGKGNTIYF
TGTGCCAGCAGCCCCCCCGGGGGAAAAGGAAACACCATATATTTT
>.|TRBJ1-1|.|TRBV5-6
CAAPGFLGNTEAFF
TGTGCCGCTCCCGGGTTCCTGGGGAACACTGAAGCTTTCTTT
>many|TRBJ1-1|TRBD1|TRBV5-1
CASSNRGEAFF
TGCGCCAGCAGCAACAGGGGAGAAGCTTTCTTT
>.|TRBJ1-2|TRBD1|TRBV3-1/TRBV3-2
CASSPGQLVRTF
TGTGCCAGCAGCCCGGGACAGTTAGTACGGACCTTC
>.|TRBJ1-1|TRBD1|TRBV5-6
CASSSWDRGTEAFF
TGTGCCAGCAGCTCATGGGACAGGGGGACTGAAGCTTTCTTT
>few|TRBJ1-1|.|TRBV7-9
CASSGQSNTEAFF
TGTGCCAGCAGTGGACAGTCGAACACTGAAGCTTTCTTT